This entry is about one TCR beta chain. What this receptor recognizes is not known. No base quality information exists; no much larger clone differs at one position. In this study, focal radiation therapy paired with CTLA-4 blockade (ipilimumab) was tested in patients who had chemo-refractory metastatic non-small-cell lung cancer. The germline V end is reduced by 2 bases and the J end by 8 bases; junction bases left unmatched: 9. For CDR1 and CDR2, the germline V gene lists SGHTA and FQGNSA. The CDR3 measures 15 amino acids from cysteine to phenylalanine. The kept DNA is CDR3 alone, 45 bases in frame from the first base. This specimen comes from a study of radiotherapy plus CTLA-4 blockade in lung cancer (dated 2018 in TCRdb). About the study as a whole: Among the enrolled patients, approximately 18% had an objective response, and about 31% reached disease control. Overall study results and their limits: TCR clones derived from tumors expanded in peripheral blood after treatment with radiotherapy and ipilimumab. Early dynamic changes in blood T cell clones, together with increased serum interferon-beta after radiation, were reported as the strongest predictors of response.

To prepare the library, the immunoSEQ multiplex PCR assay was applied. The table comes from immuneACCESS by way of TCRdb, which keeps in-frame sequences with V and J called. Part of the clones is missing from these tables; in studies checked, under half for an unresolved V gene and the rest for unknown reasons. The sample profile shows more than 75,000 clones; roughly 80% of them were found once. About 25% of the sample lies in the top ten. Recombination joined TRBV7-2 with TRBJ2-3; 8 nucleotides in the junction match TRBD2. This TCR came from a human donor with non-small cell lung cancer that progressed on radiotherapy plus ipilimumab. The sequencing here drew on peripheral blood, taken from a patient treated with radiotherapy plus ipilimumab. The CDR3 protein: CASSLPSGPAGTQYF. The nucleotides are TGTGCCAGCAGCTTACCTAGCGGGCCCGCCGGTACGCAGTATTTT. Full variable domain (CDR3 extended with the reference TRBV7-2 and TRBJ2-3 proteins): GAGVSQSPSNKVTEKGKDVELRCDPISGHTALYWYRQSLGQGLEFLIYFQGNSAPDKSGLPSDRFSAERTGGSVSTLTIQRTQQEDSAVYLCASSLPSGPAGTQYFGPGTRLTVL.